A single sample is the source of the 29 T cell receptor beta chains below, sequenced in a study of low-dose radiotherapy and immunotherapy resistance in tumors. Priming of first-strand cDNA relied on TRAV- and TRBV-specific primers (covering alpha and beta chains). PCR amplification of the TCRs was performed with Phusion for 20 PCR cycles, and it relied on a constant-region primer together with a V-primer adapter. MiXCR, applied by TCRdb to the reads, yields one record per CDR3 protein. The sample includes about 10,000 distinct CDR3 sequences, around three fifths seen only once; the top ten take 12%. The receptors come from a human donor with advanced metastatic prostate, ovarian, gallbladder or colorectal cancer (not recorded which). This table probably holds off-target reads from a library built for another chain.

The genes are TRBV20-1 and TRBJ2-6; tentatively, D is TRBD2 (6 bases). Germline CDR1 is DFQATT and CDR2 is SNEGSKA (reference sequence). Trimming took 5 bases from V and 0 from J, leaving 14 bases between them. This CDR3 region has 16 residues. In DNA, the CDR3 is TGCAGTGCTCGGTCATCAGCGGGCTCTGGGGCCAACGTCCTGACTTTC. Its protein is CSARSSAGSGANVLTF.

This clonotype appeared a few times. CDR3 region: CSLRGGSYNEQFF. DNA of the CDR3: TGCAGCCTCCGAGGGGGCTCCTACAATGAGCAGTTCTTC. The chain couples TRBV29-1 to TRBJ2-1; weak D call: TRBD1 (6 bases). Germline V gives CDR1 SQVTM, CDR2 ANQGSEA. V was shortened by 8 bases and J by 0 bases, with 11 bases between the two germline ends. The CDR3 runs to 13 residues.

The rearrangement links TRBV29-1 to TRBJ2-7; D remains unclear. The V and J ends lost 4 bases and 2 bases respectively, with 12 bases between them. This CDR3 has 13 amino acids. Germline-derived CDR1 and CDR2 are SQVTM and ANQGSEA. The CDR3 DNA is TGCAGCGTTGCTCTGGGCAGTACCTACGAGCAGTACTTC. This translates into CSVALGSTYEQYF.

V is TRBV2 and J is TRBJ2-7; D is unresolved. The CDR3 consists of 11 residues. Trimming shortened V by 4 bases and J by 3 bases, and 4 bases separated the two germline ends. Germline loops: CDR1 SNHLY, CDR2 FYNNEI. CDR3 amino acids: CASSGYYEQYF. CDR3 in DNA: TGTGCCAGCAGTGGTTACTACGAGCAGTACTTC.

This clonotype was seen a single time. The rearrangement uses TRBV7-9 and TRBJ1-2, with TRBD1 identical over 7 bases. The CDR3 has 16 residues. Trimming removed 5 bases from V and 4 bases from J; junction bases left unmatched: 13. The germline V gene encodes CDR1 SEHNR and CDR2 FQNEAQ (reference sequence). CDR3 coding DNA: TGTGCCAGCAGCCCACTTGAGGAGGGGGCCTCCTATGGCTACACCTTC. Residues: CASSPLEEGASYGYTF.

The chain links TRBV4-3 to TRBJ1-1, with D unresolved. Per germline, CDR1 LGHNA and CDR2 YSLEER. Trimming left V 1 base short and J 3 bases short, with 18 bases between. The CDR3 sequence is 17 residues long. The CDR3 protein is CASSQGNGGLYDTEAFF. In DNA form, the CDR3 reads TGCGCCAGCAGCCAAGGGAATGGTGGGTTATACGACACTGAAGCTTTCTTT.

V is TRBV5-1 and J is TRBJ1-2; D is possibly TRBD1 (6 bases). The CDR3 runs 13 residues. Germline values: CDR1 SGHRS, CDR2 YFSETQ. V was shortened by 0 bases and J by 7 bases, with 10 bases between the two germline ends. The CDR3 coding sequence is TGCGCCAGCAGCTTGGTGGGGGGCTTTGGCTACACCTTC. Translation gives CASSLVGGFGYTF.

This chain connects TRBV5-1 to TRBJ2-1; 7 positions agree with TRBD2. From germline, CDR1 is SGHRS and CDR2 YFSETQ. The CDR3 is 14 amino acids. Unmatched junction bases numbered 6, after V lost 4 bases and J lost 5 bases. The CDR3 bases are TGCGCCAGCAGCGTATCCGGGACTAACAATGAGCAGTTCTTC. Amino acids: CASSVSGTNNEQFF. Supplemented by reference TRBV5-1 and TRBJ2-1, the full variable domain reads KAGVTQTPRYLIKTRGQQVTLSCSPISGHRSVSWYQQTPGQGLQFLFEYFSETQRNKGNFPGRFSGRQFSNSRSEMNVSTLELGDSALYLCASSVSGTNNEQFFGPGTRLTVL.

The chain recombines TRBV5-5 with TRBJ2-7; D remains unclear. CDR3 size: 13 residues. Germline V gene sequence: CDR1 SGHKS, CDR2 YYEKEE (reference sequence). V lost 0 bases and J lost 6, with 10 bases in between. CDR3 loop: CASSLVASGEQYF. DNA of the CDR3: TGTGCCAGCAGCTTGGTGGCTAGTGGCGAGCAGTACTTC. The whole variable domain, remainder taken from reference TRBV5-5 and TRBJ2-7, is DAGVTQSPTHLIKTRGQQVTLRCSPISGHKSVSWYQQVLGQGPQFIFQYYEKEERGRGNFPDRFSARQFPNYSSELNVNALLLGDSALYLCASSLVASGEQYFGPGTRLTVT.

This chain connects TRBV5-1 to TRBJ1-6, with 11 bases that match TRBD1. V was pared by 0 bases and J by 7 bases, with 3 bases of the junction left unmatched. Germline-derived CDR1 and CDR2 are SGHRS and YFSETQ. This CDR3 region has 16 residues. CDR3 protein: CASSLGDRGGNSPLHF. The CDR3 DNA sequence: TGCGCCAGCAGCTTGGGGGACAGGGGGGGGAATTCACCCCTCCACTTT. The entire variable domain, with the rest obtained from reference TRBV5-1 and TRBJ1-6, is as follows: KAGVTQTPRYLIKTRGQQVTLSCSPISGHRSVSWYQQTPGQGLQFLFEYFSETQRNKGNFPGRFSGRQFSNSRSEMNVSTLELGDSALYLCASSLGDRGGNSPLHFGNGTRLTVT.

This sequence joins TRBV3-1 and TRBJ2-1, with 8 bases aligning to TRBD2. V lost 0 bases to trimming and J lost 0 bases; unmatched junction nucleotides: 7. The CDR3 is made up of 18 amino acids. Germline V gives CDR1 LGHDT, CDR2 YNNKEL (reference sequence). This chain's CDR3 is CASSQDPRAGGSYNEQFF. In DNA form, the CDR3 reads TGTGCCAGCAGCCAAGATCCTAGGGCGGGAGGCTCCTACAATGAGCAGTTCTTC.

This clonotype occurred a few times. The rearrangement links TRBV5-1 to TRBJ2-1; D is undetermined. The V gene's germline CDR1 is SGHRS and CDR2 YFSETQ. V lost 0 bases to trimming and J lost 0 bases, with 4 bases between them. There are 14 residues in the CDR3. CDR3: CASSLEGSYNEQFF. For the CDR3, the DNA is TGCGCCAGCAGCTTGGAGGGCTCCTACAATGAGCAGTTCTTC.

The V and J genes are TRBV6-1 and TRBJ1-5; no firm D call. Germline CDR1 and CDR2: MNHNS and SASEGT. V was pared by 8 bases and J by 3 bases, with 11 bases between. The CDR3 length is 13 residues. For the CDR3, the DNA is TGTGCCAGCTTGAGGGTCTCCAATCAGCCCCAGCATTTT. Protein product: CASLRVSNQPQHF.

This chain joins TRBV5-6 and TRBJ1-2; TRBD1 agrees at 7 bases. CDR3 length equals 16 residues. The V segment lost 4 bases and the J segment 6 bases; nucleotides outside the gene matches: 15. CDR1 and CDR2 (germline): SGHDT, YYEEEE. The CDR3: CASSTGTDRARNGYTF. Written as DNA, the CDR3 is TGTGCCAGCAGCACCGGAACAGACAGGGCAAGGAATGGCTACACCTTC.

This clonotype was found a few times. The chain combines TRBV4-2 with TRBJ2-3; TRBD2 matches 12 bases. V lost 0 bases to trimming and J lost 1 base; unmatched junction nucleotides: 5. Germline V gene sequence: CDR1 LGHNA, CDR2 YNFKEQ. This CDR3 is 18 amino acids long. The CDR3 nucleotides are TGTGCCAGCAGCCAAGACCAACTAGCGGGGGGACGCACAGATACGCAGTATTTT. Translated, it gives CASSQDQLAGGRTDTQYF.

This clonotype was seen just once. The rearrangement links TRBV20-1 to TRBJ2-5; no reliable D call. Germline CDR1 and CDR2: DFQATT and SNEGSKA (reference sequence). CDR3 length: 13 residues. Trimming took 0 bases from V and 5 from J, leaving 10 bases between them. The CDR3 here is CSARDGVSETQYF. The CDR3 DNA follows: TGCAGTGCTAGAGATGGAGTGAGTGAGACCCAGTACTTC.

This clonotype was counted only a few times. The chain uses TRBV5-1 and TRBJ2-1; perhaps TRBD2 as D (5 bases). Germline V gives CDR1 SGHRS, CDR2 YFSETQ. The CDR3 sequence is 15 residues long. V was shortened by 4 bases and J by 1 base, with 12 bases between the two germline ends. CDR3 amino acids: CASSGSGFSYNEQFF. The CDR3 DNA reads TGCGCCAGCAGCGGAAGCGGTTTTTCCTACAATGAGCAGTTCTTC.

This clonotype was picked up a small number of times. As DNA, the CDR3 is TGTGCCACCAGTGATTTCGGCAGGGAGAACAGCAATGAGCAGTTCTTC. Translating it yields CATSDFGRENSNEQFF. The genes are TRBV24-1 and TRBJ2-1; D tentatively fits TRBD1 or TRBD2 (5 bases each). The CDR3 runs 16 residues. Trimming removed 1 base at V and 6 bases at J, with 15 bases between. CDR1 KGHDR and CDR2 SFDVKD come from the germline V gene.

The chain's CDR3 is CASSPRGAGDTYEQFF. The DNA of the CDR3 is TGCGCCAGCAGCCCCCGGGGAGCGGGAGACACATATGAGCAGTTCTTC. This chain links TRBV4-1 with TRBJ2-1, with 8 nucleotides matching TRBD2. There are 16 residues in the CDR3. V lost 4 bases, J lost 8 bases, and 13 bases stayed unmatched. The germline gives CDR1 MGHRA, CDR2 YSYEKL.

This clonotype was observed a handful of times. CDR3 DNA: TGTGCCAGCAGCTCCTTCCTGAATTCACCCCTCCACTTT. Translation: CASSSFLNSPLHF. The V and J genes are TRBV7-3 and TRBJ1-6; D is ambiguous. CDR1 is SGHTA and CDR2 is FQGTGA in the germline V gene. The CDR3 extends over 13 amino acids. The V gene lost 4 bases and the J gene lost 7 bases, with 8 bases spanning the gap.

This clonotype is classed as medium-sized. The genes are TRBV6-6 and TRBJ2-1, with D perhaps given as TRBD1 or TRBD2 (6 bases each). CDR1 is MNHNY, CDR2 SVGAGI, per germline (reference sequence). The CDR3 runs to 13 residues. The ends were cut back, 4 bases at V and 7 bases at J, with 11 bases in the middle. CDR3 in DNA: TGTGCCAGCAGTTTAGGGGGGATTAATGAGCAGTTCTTC. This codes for CASSLGGINEQFF.

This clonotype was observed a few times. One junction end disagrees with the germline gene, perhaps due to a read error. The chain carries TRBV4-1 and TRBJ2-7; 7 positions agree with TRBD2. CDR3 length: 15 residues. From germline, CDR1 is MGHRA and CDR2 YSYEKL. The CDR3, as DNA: TGTGCCAGCAGCCAAACCGGGACTATCTCCTACGAGCAGTACTTC. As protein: CASSQTGTISYEQYF.

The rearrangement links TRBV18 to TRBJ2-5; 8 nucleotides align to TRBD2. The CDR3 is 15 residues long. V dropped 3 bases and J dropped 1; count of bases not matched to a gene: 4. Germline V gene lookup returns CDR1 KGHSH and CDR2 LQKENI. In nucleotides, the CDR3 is TGTGCCAGCTCACCCCCTCGGGGGGGCCAAGAGACCCAGTACTTC. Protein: CASSPPRGGQETQYF. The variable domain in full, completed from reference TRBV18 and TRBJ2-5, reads NAGVMQNPRHLVRRRGQEARLRCSPMKGHSHVYWYRQLPEEGLKFMVYLQKENIIDESGMPKERFSAEFPKEGPSILRIQQVVRGDSAAYFCASSPPRGGQETQYFGPGTRLLVL.

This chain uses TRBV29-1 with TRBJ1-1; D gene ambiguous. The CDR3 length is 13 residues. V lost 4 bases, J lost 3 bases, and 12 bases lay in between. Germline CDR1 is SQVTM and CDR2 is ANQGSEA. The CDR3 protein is CSVVGAGHTEAFF. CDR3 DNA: TGCAGCGTTGTGGGAGCCGGGCACACTGAAGCTTTCTTT.

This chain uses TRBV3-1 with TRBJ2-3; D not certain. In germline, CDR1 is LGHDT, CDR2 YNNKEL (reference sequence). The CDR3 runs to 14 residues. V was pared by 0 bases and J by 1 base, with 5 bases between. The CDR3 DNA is TGTGCCAGCAGCCAAGATGTCCGCACAGATACGCAGTATTTT. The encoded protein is CASSQDVRTDTQYF.

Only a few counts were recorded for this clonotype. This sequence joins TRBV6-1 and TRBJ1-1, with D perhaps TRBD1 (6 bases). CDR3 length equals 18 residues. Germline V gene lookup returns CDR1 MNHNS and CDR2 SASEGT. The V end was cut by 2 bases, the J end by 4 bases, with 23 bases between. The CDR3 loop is CASSEQPTRQVTGTEAFF. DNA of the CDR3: TGTGCCAGCAGTGAACAACCAACCCGACAGGTTACTGGCACTGAAGCTTTCTTT.

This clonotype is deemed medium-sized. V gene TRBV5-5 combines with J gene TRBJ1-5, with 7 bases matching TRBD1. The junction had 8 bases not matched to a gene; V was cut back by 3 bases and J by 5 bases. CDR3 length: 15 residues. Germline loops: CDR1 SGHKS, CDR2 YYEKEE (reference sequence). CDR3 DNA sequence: TGTGCCAGCAGCTCCAGGGGGGGGCGCGATCAGCCCCAGCATTTT. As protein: CASSSRGGRDQPQHF.

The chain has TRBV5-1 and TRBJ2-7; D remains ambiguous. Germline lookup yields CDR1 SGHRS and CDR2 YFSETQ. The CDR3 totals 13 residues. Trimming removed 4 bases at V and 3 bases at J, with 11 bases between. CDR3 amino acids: CASSASDRYEQYF. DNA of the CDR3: TGCGCCAGCAGCGCCTCGGACCGCTACGAGCAGTACTTC.

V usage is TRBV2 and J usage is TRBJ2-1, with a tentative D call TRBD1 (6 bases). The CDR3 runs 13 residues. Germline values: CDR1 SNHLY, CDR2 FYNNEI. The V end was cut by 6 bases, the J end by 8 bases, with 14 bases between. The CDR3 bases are TGTGCCAGCAGCCCGCGACAGGTGGATGAGCAGTTCTTC. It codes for CASSPRQVDEQFF.